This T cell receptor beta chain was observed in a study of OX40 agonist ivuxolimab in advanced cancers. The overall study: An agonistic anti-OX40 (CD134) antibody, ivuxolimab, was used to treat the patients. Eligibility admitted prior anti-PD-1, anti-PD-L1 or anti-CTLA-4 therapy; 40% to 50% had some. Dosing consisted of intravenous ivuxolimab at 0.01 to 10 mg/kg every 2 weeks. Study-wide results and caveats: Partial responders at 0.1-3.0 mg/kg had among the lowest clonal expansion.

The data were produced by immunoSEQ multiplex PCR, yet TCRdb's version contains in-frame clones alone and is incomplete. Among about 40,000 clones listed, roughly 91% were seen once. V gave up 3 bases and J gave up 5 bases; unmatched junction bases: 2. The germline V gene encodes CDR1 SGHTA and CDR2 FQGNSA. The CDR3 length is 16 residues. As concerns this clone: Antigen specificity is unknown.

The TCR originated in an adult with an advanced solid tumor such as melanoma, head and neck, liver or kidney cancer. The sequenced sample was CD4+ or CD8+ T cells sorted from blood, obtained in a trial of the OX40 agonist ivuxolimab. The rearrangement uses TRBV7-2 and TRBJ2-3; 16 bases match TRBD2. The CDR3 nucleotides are TGTGCCAGCAGCTTGGGACTAGCGGGAGGGTTAGATACGCAGTATTTT. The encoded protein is CASSLGLAGGLDTQYF. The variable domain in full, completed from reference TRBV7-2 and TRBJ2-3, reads GAGVSQSPSNKVTEKGKDVELRCDPISGHTALYWYRQSLGQGLEFLIYFQGNSAPDKSGLPSDRFSAERTGGSVSTLTIQRTQQEDSAVYLCASSLGLAGGLDTQYFGPGTRLTVL.